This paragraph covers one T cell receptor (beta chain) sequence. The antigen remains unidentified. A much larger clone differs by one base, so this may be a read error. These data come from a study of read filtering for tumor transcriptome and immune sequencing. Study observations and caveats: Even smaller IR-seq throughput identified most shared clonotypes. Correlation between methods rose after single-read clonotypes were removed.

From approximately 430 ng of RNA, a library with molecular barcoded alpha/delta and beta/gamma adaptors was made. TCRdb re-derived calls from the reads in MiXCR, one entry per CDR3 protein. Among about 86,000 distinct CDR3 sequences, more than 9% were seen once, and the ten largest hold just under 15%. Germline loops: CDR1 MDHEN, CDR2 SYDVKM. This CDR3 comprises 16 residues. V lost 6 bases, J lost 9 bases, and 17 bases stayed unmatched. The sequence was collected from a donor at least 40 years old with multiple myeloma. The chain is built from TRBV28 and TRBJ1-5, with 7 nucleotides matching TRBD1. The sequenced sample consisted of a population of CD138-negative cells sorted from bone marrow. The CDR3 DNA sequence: TGTGCCAGCAGCTCATTCACAGGGGACGTGGGCGGGCCCCAGCATTTT. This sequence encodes CASSSFTGDVGGPQHF.